Sequencing of this T cell receptor beta chain was carried out in a study of blood T cell repertoires in COVID-19. Study details: Material from acute and convalescent COVID-19 was sourced from the United States, Italy and Spain. From T cells, B-cell-depleted T cells, or PBMCs came the material, which was cDNA or gDNA.

As originally analysed: Estimation of nucleated cell counts relied on the amplification of reference gene primers. The table came from immunoSEQ multiplex PCR; TCRdb's copy has only in-frame clones and leaves some out. The DNA was the basis for D and trimming; V, J and clone size are from that table. Counted here are a few hundred thousand clones, roughly 88% occurring once; the ten biggest clones make up less than 3%. Trimming left V 2 bases short and J 0 bases short, with 13 bases between. The CDR3 extends over 16 amino acids. The germline V gene has CDR1 MNHEY and CDR2 SMNVEV (reference sequence).

The sequenced sample consisted of peripheral blood. This rearrangement joins TRBV27 to TRBJ1-2, with no clear D. This TCR was recovered from a woman between 25 and 40 years old with active or convalescent COVID-19. The CDR3 nucleotides are TGTGCCAGCAGTTTAACAGTCCCTTTAGCTAACTATGGCTACACCTTC. Translation gives CASSLTVPLANYGYTF.